This T cell receptor (beta chain) was obtained from a study of blood T cells in healthy people across ages. Through a sample-barcoded 5' primer and a J-beta primer mix, a second PCR was run for 7 to 11 cycles. TCRdb passed the 5' RACE reads through MiXCR, listing each CDR3 protein once. The repertoire holds hundreds of thousands of distinct CDR3 sequences, roughly 43% seen once, with 25% to 30% in the top ten. Every donor provided roughly 10 milliliters of peripheral blood. Germline loops: CDR1 SGHAT, CDR2 FQNNGV. V dropped 8 bases and J dropped 1; count of bases not matched to a gene: 5. CDR3 length: 14 residues.

V gene TRBV11-2 combines with J gene TRBJ2-7; 10 bases are a match to TRBD2. What was sequenced was blood. The receptor was derived from a man aged 80 or over in good health. DNA for the CDR3: TGTGCCAGCGGTAGCGGGGGGACATCCTACGAGCAGTACTTC. Translated: CASGSGGTSYEQYF. Together with reference TRBV11-2 and TRBJ2-7, the CDR3 gives the full variable domain: EAGVAQSPRYKIIEKRQSVAFWCNPISGHATLYWYQQILGQGPKLLIQFQNNGVVDDSQLPKDRFSAERLKGVDSTLKIQPAKLEDSAVYLCASGSGGTSYEQYFGPGTRLTVT.